This TCR beta chain came from a study of beta chain features in type 1 diabetes. Details on this clone: What it binds is not known.

This CDR3 region has 15 residues. V was trimmed by 2 bases and J by 7 bases, leaving 14 bases between them. Germline loops: CDR1 SEHNR, CDR2 FQNEAQ (reference sequence). General study results and limits: With patients and controls alike, PCR might favor shorter templates to an equal degree. The cDNA sequencing approach could over-represent high-TCR-expressing cells. TCRB CDR3s were moderately but significantly shorter in Type 1 diabetes patients in all four CD4+ subsets.

Expressed TCRB transcripts were sequenced after all isolated RNA was converted to cDNA. TCRdb keeps only in-frame clones here, not all; method: immunoSEQ multiplex PCR. The sample holds 200,000 to 300,000 clones; roughly 20% are singletons and the top ten take around 0.03%. The sequencing input was naive CD4+ T cells from blood. The V call is TRBV7-9, the J call TRBJ2-2; D is possibly TRBD2 (6 bases). The clonotype was recovered from a woman aged 35 to 49 with type 1 diabetes. The CDR3 reads CASSLPTSTVGELFF. DNA for the CDR3: TGTGCCAGCAGCTTACCGACTAGTACGGTCGGGGAGCTGTTTTTT.